Listed below are T cell receptor beta chains from one sample, sequenced in a study of blood T cell repertoires in COVID-19. TCRdb's copy holds only in-frame clones and misses some; the assay was immunoSEQ multiplex PCR. Among around 160,000 clones, approximately 93% were seen once, and the ten largest hold less than 2%. Sequenced sample: peripheral blood. These receptors originate from a woman aged 60-75 years with COVID-19, enrolled during active disease. Each CDR3 is given with its conserved first and last residue. D genes are given only for firm matches. Clone sizes are given selectively: once, few, many, or a class where the clone is expanded.

TRBV7-3	.	TRBD2	TRBJ2-1	CASSPAGTSVYNEQFF	TGTGCCAGCAGCCCCGCCGGGACTAGCGTCTACAATGAGCAGTTCTTC
TRBV10-2	.	TRBD1	TRBJ1-2	CASSEFYRGGYTF	TGCGCCAGCAGTGAGTTTTACAGGGGTGGCTACACCTTC
TRBV9	.	.	TRBJ1-1	CASSVLQANTEAFF	TGTGCCAGCAGCGTTCTACAGGCGAACACTGAAGCTTTCTTT
TRBV7-2	.	.	TRBJ2-5	CASSLGRKETQYF	TGTGCCAGCAGCTTAGGGCGGAAAGAGACCCAGTACTTC
TRBV19	.	TRBD1	TRBJ2-7	CASSIGGQGNYEQYF	TGTGCCAGTAGTATAGGGGGACAGGGGAACTACGAGCAGTACTTC
TRBV7-9	.	.	TRBJ2-7	CASSLRVGGTYEQYF	TGTGCCAGCAGCTTAAGGGTCGGAGGTACCTACGAGCAGTACTTC
TRBV6-1	.	.	TRBJ1-3	CASSEYGSSGNTIYF	TGTGCCAGCAGTGAATACGGGTCCTCTGGAAACACCATATATTTT
TRBV6-6	.	.	TRBJ1-1	CASSYGRQSNTEAFF	TGTGCCAGCAGTTACGGCCGTCAATCGAACACTGAAGCTTTCTTT
TRBV29-1	.	.	TRBJ2-1	CSVDSSYNEQFF	TGCAGCGTTGATTCTTCCTACAATGAGCAGTTCTTC
TRBV7-2	.	.	TRBJ1-5	CASTTLSSQPQHF	TGTGCCAGCACGACATTGTCAAGTCAGCCCCAGCATTTT
TRBV15	.	TRBD1	TRBJ1-5	CATSRSRQGSQPQHF	TGTGCCACCAGCAGATCGAGACAGGGGTCTCAGCCCCAGCATTTT
TRBV19	.	.	TRBJ1-2	CASSIDRGGYGYTF	TGTGCCAGTAGTATAGATCGCGGGGGCTATGGCTACACCTTC
TRBV19	.	TRBD1	TRBJ2-7	CASSIGGTGSEQYF	TGTGCCAGTAGTATAGGGGGGACAGGGAGCGAGCAGTACTTC
TRBV4-3	.	TRBD2	TRBJ2-2	CASSQVPGGITGELFF	TGCGCCAGCAGCCAAGTCCCGGGGGGGATTACCGGGGAGCTGTTTTTT
TRBV5-4	.	TRBD2	TRBJ2-1	CASSTGSGGFNEQFF	TGTGCCAGCAGTACCGGTTCGGGGGGGTTTAATGAGCAGTTCTTC
TRBV18	.	TRBD1	TRBJ2-2	CASSPTGTGVHGELFF	TGTGCCAGCTCACCTACCGGGACAGGAGTTCACGGGGAGCTGTTTTTT
TRBV6-5	once	TRBD1	TRBJ1-2	CASRQQGARGYTF	TGTGCCAGCAGACAACAGGGGGCGCGTGGCTACACCTTC
TRBV11-1	.	.	TRBJ2-5	CASSLNGGKETQYF	TGTGCCAGCAGCTTAAACGGGGGAAAAGAGACCCAGTACTTC
TRBV4-1	once	.	TRBJ1-2	CASSPYGSHGYTF	TGCGCCAGCAGCCCCTACGGGAGCCATGGCTACACCTTC
TRBV19	.	.	TRBJ1-5	CASSTGRDQPQHF	TGTGCCAGTAGCACAGGAAGGGATCAGCCCCAGCATTTT
TRBV7-2	.	.	TRBJ1-2	CASSLARTSANYGYTF	TGTGCCAGCAGCCTGGCCCGGACATCCGCTAACTATGGCTACACCTTC
TRBV4-1	.	TRBD2	TRBJ2-7	CASSHSGGGDEQYF	TGCGCCAGCAGCCATAGCGGGGGTGGGGACGAGCAGTACTTC
TRBV19	.	TRBD1	TRBJ1-4	CASREDRVGEKLFF	TGTGCCAGTAGAGAGGACAGGGTAGGAGAAAAACTGTTTTTT
TRBV18	.	.	TRBJ2-5	CASSPEVFSAGPQETQYF	TGTGCCAGCTCACCAGAGGTATTCTCGGCAGGGCCCCAAGAGACCCAGTACTTC
TRBV4-1	.	TRBD2	TRBJ2-1	CASSPTTISGGMDEQFF	TGCGCCAGCAGCCCCACCACCATCAGCGGGGGCATGGATGAGCAGTTCTTC
TRBV19	.	TRBD1	TRBJ1-1	CASSMRTGEGAFF	TGTGCCAGTAGTATGAGGACAGGGGAGGGAGCTTTCTTT
TRBV7-2	.	.	TRBJ1-2	CASSRPGTPGYTF	TGTGCCAGCAGTAGGCCCGGGACACCGGGCTACACCTTC
TRBV6-5	once	TRBD1	TRBJ1-2	CASSRRGANGYTF	TGTGCCAGCTCTCGCAGGGGGGCGAATGGCTACACCTTC
TRBV19	.	.	TRBJ1-3	CASSSVLSSGNTIYF	TGTGCCAGTAGCTCGGTATTGAGCTCTGGAAACACCATATATTTT
TRBV2	.	.	TRBJ1-6	CASSVGSLALNSPLHF	TGTGCCAGCAGTGTGGGCAGTCTTGCCCTTAATTCACCCCTCCACTTT
TRBV6-5	once	TRBD2	TRBJ2-1	CASSLSRGAGNEQFF	TGTGCCAGCAGCCTCTCGCGGGGGGCAGGGAATGAGCAGTTCTTC
TRBV7-9	.	TRBD2	TRBJ2-1	CASSFSGGSDEQFF	TGTGCCAGCAGCTTTAGCGGGGGGAGTGATGAGCAGTTCTTC
TRBV4-1	.	.	TRBJ1-4	CASSQEPPVGGAANEKLFF	TGCGCCAGCAGCCAAGAGCCCCCAGTTGGGGGCGCGGCTAATGAAAAACTGTTTTTT
TRBV15	.	TRBD1	TRBJ2-2	CATSRDFEWKGFRGRSGRELFF	TGTGCCACCAGCAGAGATTTCGAGTGGAAGGGGTTCAGGGGGCGGAGTGGTAGGGAGCTGTTTTTT
TRBV7-9	.	.	TRBJ1-2	CASSSDTNYGYTF	TGTGCCAGCAGCTCCGACACTAACTATGGCTACACCTTC